The clone carrying this TCR beta chain has only one observation. Its specificity is not known. The V and J ends lost 6 bases and 1 base respectively, with 12 bases between them. The CDR3 covers 14 residues. From germline, CDR1 is LNHDA and CDR2 SQIVND (reference sequence). This specimen comes from a study of vaccination and CD4 T cells after COVID-19. Sequenced with the Oncomine TCR Beta short-read assay was DNA taken from cultured CD4+ T cells. Investigators isolated genomic DNA from cultured CD4+ T cells. Each CDR3 protein is one row after TCRdb ran MiXCR on the PCR reads. The sample lists roughly 13,000 distinct CDR3 sequences; about three fifths were seen once. Specified treatment: approximately 9-day PBMC culture with coronavirus spike peptide pools or control peptides (ViraFEST assay).

The sequenced sample was CD4+ T cells from blood, cultured in vitro. The chain joins TRBV19 to TRBJ1-1; D unresolved. The TCR comes from a human donor who had recovered from COVID-19. The CDR3 region is CASRDSAENTEAFF. The CDR3 region has the DNA TGTGCCAGTAGAGACTCCGCCGAGAACACTGAAGCTTTCTTT. Together with reference TRBV19 and TRBJ1-1, the CDR3 gives the full variable domain: DGGITQSPKYLFRKEGQNVTLSCEQNLNHDAMYWYRQDPGQGLRLIYYSQIVNDFQKGDIAEGYSVSREKKESFPLTVTSAQKNPTAFYLCASRDSAENTEAFFGQGTRLTVV.